Detailed here is one T cell receptor beta chain. Its specific antigen is unknown. No per-base quality is available; no much larger clone lies one base away. V is clipped by 2 bases and J by 2 bases, and the sequence between their germline boundaries is 9 bases long. Measured from the cysteine to the phenylalanine, the CDR3 is 15 residues long. The DNA shown is the 45-base CDR3, in frame from base 1. CDR1 is given as SNHLY and CDR2 as FYNNEI, both from the germline V gene. This record belongs to a study of T cell changes during pregnancy in multiple sclerosis (dated 2019 in TCRdb). Looking at the study overall: The study looked at changes in the T cell repertoire across pregnancy in women with multiple sclerosis.

The library was prepared using the immunoSEQ multiplex PCR assay. As stored in TCRdb, this immuneACCESS dataset retains in-frame rearrangements with V and J assigned. A fraction of the clones does not appear; measured against another copy, unresolved V genes explain less than half of the discrepancy, and the remainder lacks a known reason. This sample has approximately 63,000 clones in its table, and roughly 91% of those were observed once. The top ten constitute about 2.2% of the sample. The chain joins TRBV2 to TRBJ1-4; a tentative D call is TRBD1 (5 bases match). This receptor was taken from a female donor in good health, enrolled as a control in a pregnancy study. The material was peripheral blood, obtained in the third trimester of pregnancy. This receptor carries the CDR3 CASSEFGGTNEKLFF. The nucleotide sequence reads TGTGCCAGCAGTGAATTCGGGGGTACTAATGAAAAACTGTTTTTT.